Sequencing of this T cell receptor beta chain was carried out in a study of shared clonotypes between healthy human individuals. Sequencing was at deep level. Assay: immunoSEQ multiplex PCR; the TCRdb copy retains only in-frame clones and omits some. The sample lists over 400,000 clones, roughly 80% occurring once. The unsorted samples had tens of millions of PBMCs used for genomic DNA. Sequencing was performed on PBMCs. This clonotype was obtained from a woman aged 40 to 50 in good health. Some clones in this sample may be carry-over from other donors' samples.

The chain's CDR3 is CASSRRLQETQYF. The CDR3 DNA reads as TGCGCCAGCAGTCGTCGACTTCAAGAGACCCAGTACTTC. The chain recombines TRBV10-1 with TRBJ2-5, with D unresolved. Germline V gene lookup returns CDR1 WNHNN and CDR2 SYGVQD (reference sequence). This CDR3 has 13 residues. V dropped 5 bases and J dropped 2 bases, with 9 bases sitting between them.